This T cell receptor (beta chain) comes out of a study of regulatory T cells in long-lasting Graves disease. Notes on the study in general: Persistent disease preferred TRBV28, TRBJ1-2 and TRBJ2-5.

This clonotype has at least ten counts. Its specificity is unknown. As to time point: newly diagnosed GD, antithyroid drugs for less than 3 months. The TCR library used RNA extracted from PBMCs. CDR3-region Arm-PCR and iRepertoire HTBI primers produced the TCR beta libraries. TCRdb re-called the multiplex PCR reads with MiXCR, one entry per CDR3 protein. The table records about 330,000 distinct CDR3 sequences, around 16% of them present only once. V lost 5 bases and J 4 bases, leaving 15 bases between the germline ends. Per the germline V gene, CDR1 is SGHRS and CDR2 is YFSETQ. The CDR3 extends over 14 amino acids. These same data were also listed under a study on T cells in Graves' hyperthyroidism and ophthalmopathy.

The sequenced sample was peripheral blood mononuclear cells (PBMCs), obtained at new diagnosis, from a patient treated with antithyroid drugs. The chain uses TRBV5-1 and TRBJ1-2, with a possible D match to TRBD1 (5 bases). The sequence derives from a woman younger than 30 with Graves disease. CDR3 residues: CASRLRDGVYGYTF. As DNA, the CDR3 is TGCGCCAGCAGGCTTAGGGACGGAGTCTATGGCTACACCTTC.